The 9 T cell receptor beta chains in this list originate from one sample, sequenced in a study of regulatory T cells in long-lasting Graves disease. The TCR beta library used iRepertoire HTBI primers with Arm-PCR amplification of CDR3. One entry per CDR3 protein, called by TCRdb with MiXCR from the multiplex PCR reads. The table shows roughly 500,000 distinct CDR3 sequences, with under 25% occurring only once. Time point given: persistent/refractory GD, antithyroid drugs over 5 years with positive TRAb. Isolated PBMC RNA provided the starting material for the TCR library. The starting material was peripheral blood mononuclear cells (PBMCs), obtained when the disease was refractory, from a patient treated with antithyroid drugs. The source of these receptors is a female donor with Graves disease.

In its sample, this clonotype was seen many times. The rearrangement uses TRBV20-1 and TRBJ1-1; D is unresolved. The CDR3 has 11 residues. CDR1 and CDR2 (germline): DFQATT, SNEGSKA (reference sequence). With 4 bases removed from V and 1 base from J, the gap between germline ends came to 4 bases. The CDR3, as DNA: TGCAGTGCTATGGAGAACACTGAAGCTTTCTTT. This translates into CSAMENTEAFF.

The chain recombines TRBV12-3 or TRBV12-4 with TRBJ2-2, with TRBD1 as a possible D gene (5 bases). V was shortened by 5 bases and J by 2 bases, with 9 bases between the two germline ends. This CDR3 comprises 14 residues. CDR3 in amino acids: CASSMTANTGELFF. The CDR3 DNA reads as TGTGCCAGCAGTATGACAGCAAACACCGGGGAGCTGTTTTTT.

This clonotype was recorded at least ten times. This chain joins TRBV27 and TRBJ1-4, with D hard to call. V lost 0 bases and J lost 5, with 10 bases in between. The CDR3 covers 15 residues. The germline gives CDR1 MNHEY, CDR2 SMNVEV (reference sequence). CDR3 DNA sequence: TGTGCCAGCAGTTTATCTCGGGGTGGAAATGAAAAACTGTTTTTT. Protein sequence: CASSLSRGGNEKLFF.

On this clonotype: Given a much more abundant clone one base away, this may be a read error. This chain joins TRBV3-1 and TRBJ1-2; TRBD1 might be the D (6 bases). This CDR3 has 15 amino acids. The V end lost 0 bases, the J end lost 4 bases, and 12 bases lay between the germline ends. Germline loops: CDR1 LGHDT, CDR2 YNNKEL (reference sequence). CDR3 nucleotides: TGTGCCAGCAGCCAAGATTCAGGGGTCAGCTATGGCTACACCTTC. Protein sequence: CASSQDSGVSYGYTF.

This clonotype was counted a few times. This chain joins TRBV19 and TRBJ2-5; D gene unclear. The CDR3 has 14 residues. V lost 6 bases and J lost 4, with 15 bases in between. Germline V lookup: CDR1 LNHDA, CDR2 SQIVND (reference sequence). The DNA of the CDR3 is TGTGCCAGTAGCACTTCAGGATCCGGAGAGACCCAGTACTTC. This gives the protein CASSTSGSGETQYF.

This clonotype was detected once. A much bigger clone sits one base away, suggesting this may be a read error. The rearrangement uses TRBV29-1 and TRBJ1-2; 7 nucleotides line up with TRBD1. CDR1 SQVTM and CDR2 ANQGSEA come from the germline V gene. The CDR3 has 13 residues. J gave up 4 bases and V 6 bases, and 8 bases lay outside the gene matches. The CDR3 protein is CSVELRDSYGYTF. The CDR3 nucleotides are TGCAGCGTCGAATTGAGGGACAGCTATGGCTACACCTTC.

There are many counts of this clonotype. The chain has TRBV6-5 and TRBJ2-7; the D gene is possibly TRBD1 (5 bases). The V and J ends lost 4 bases and 2 bases respectively, with 12 bases between them. The CDR3 runs to 14 residues. CDR1 and CDR2 from the germline V gene are MNHEY and SVGAGI. The DNA for the CDR3 is TGTGCCAGCAGTTGGGGCCGGCTCACCTACGAGCAGTACTTC. Protein sequence: CASSWGRLTYEQYF.

This clonotype was recorded a few times. A much larger clone sits a single nucleotide away, making a read error possible. The V call is TRBV28, the J call TRBJ1-2; possibly TRBD1 for D (6 bases). Germline-derived CDR1 and CDR2 are MDHEN and SYDVKM. V was clipped by 3 bases and J by 3 bases, with 8 bases between them. The CDR3 length is 13 residues. The DNA of the CDR3 is TGTGCCAGCAGTTTCCAGGGGTACTATGGCTACACCTTC. It specifies CASSFQGYYGYTF.

Here the CDR3 DNA reads TGTGCCAGCAGTCCCCAGGGGGGGGGGGAAAAACTGTTTTTT. This encodes CASSPQGGGEKLFF. The rearrangement uses TRBV28 and TRBJ1-4, with 7 bases lining up with TRBD1. This CDR3 comprises 14 residues. Germline lookup yields CDR1 MDHEN and CDR2 SYDVKM. With 5 bases clipped from V and 8 bases from J, the junction kept 8 bases outside the gene matches. Filled out from reference TRBV28 and TRBJ1-4, the complete variable domain reads DVKVTQSSRYLVKRTGEKVFLECVQDMDHENMFWYRQDPGLGLRLIYFSYDVKMKEKGDIPEGYSVSREKKERFSLILESASTNQTSMYLCASSPQGGGEKLFFGSGTQLSVL.